The subject of this entry is one TCR beta chain. Germline V lookup: CDR1 SGDLS, CDR2 YYNGEE. The length of the CDR3 is 15 residues. The V end lost 0 bases, the J end lost 2 bases, and 9 bases lay between the germline ends. The data stem from a study of blood T cell repertoires in COVID-19. Across the whole study: Researchers got acute and convalescent COVID-19 samples from the United States, Italy and Spain. T cells, B-cell-depleted T cells, or PBMCs supplied cDNA or gDNA.

Per the authors' pipeline: Reference gene primers were amplified, and this amplification served to estimate nucleated cell counts. Measured with immunoSEQ multiplex PCR; TCRdb has only the in-frame clones, and not every one. V and J calls and clone size follow that table, whereas D and trimming were derived from the DNA. The data show about 120,000 clones, 65% to 85% seen once. Material: peripheral blood. This receptor was obtained from a man aged 45 to 65 with acute or convalescent COVID-19. The chain has TRBV9 and TRBJ1-5, with a possible D match to TRBD1 (5 bases). CDR3 region: CASSVDGGGNQPQHF. The CDR3 DNA reads TGTGCCAGCAGCGTAGACGGGGGAGGCAATCAGCCCCAGCATTTT.